Each of the 22 T cell receptor beta chains below was sequenced from the same sample in a study of CD8 T cells in ankylosing spondylitis. Each CDR3 protein gets one entry after TCRdb re-called the 5' RACE reads with MiXCR. The sample includes around 220,000 distinct CDR3 sequences, about 16% of them seen just once. These receptors have no identified antigens. Findings of the study overall: It appeared that ankylosing spondylitis blood was characterized by a TCR beta motif of roughly 8 highly homologous variants.

Sequenced sample: blood, either unsorted or a sorted T cell fraction (not recorded which). The receptor set was obtained from a male donor with ankylosing spondylitis.

There are a few counts of this clonotype. The chain has TRBV12-3 or TRBV12-4 and TRBJ1-1; 8 bases are shared with TRBD1. The CDR3 contains 15 residues. Unmatched junction bases numbered 9, after V lost 5 bases and J lost 4 bases. CDR3 sequence reads: CASSDTGGGSTEAFF. CDR3 in DNA: TGTGCCAGCAGTGATACAGGGGGGGGAAGCACTGAAGCTTTCTTT.

This clonotype was detected only a few times. The chain has TRBV11-2 and TRBJ1-1, with 12 bases aligning to TRBD1. Germline V lookup: CDR1 SGHAT, CDR2 FQNNGV. The CDR3 totals 21 residues. V shed 3 bases and J 0 bases; nucleotides not matched to a gene: 17. The CDR3 sequence: CASSLLTRGTGGRRMNTEAFF. The CDR3 nucleotides are TGTGCCAGCAGCTTGTTGACCAGAGGGACAGGGGGCCGGAGAATGAACACTGAAGCTTTCTTT.

This clonotype has just a few counts. The rearrangement links TRBV20-1 to TRBJ2-7; D is ambiguous. The CDR3 runs 11 residues. The germline gives CDR1 DFQATT, CDR2 SNEGSKA (reference sequence). The germline V and J ends were trimmed by 6 bases and 0 bases, with 6 bases remaining between them. The CDR3 is CSAWDSYEQYF. The CDR3 region has the DNA TGCAGTGCATGGGACTCCTACGAGCAGTACTTC.

The gene calls are TRBV20-1 and TRBJ2-3; D is unclear. V lost 3 bases and J 2 bases, leaving 18 bases between the germline ends. This CDR3 region has 16 residues. Germline lookup yields CDR1 DFQATT and CDR2 SNEGSKA (reference sequence). The CDR3 here is CSARPLRGPYTDTQYF. The CDR3 nucleotides are TGCAGTGCTAGGCCACTCCGTGGACCCTACACAGATACGCAGTATTTT.

Only a few counts were recorded for this clonotype. This sequence joins TRBV24-1 and TRBJ2-2; TRBD2 matches 7 bases. This CDR3 is 14 amino acids long. The V and J ends lost 4 bases and 7 bases, in that order; junction bases with no gene match: 5. Germline lookup yields CDR1 KGHDR and CDR2 SFDVKD. Written as DNA, the CDR3 is TGTGCCACCAGTGAACCCTGGACTAGCGGGGAGCTGTTTTTT. It codes for CATSEPWTSGELFF.

About this clonotype itself: The junction shows a germline mismatch at one end, possibly a read error. The chain is built from TRBV27 and TRBJ1-5; 7 nucleotides agree with TRBD1. The V gene's germline CDR1 is MNHEY and CDR2 SMNVEV (reference sequence). The CDR3 spans 14 residues. CDR3 coding DNA: TGTGCCAGCAGTTCCGACAGGGACAATCAGCCTCAGCATTTT. This translates into CASSSDRDNQPQHF.

This clonotype occurred a few times. The J gene is TRBJ2-7, the V gene TRBV4-2; D perhaps matches TRBD2 (6 bases). Between the trimmed V and J ends, which lost 3 bases and 6 bases, there was a span of 15 bases. The CDR3 runs to 14 residues. The germline gives CDR1 LGHNA, CDR2 YNFKEQ. CDR3 DNA sequence: TGTGCCAGCAGCCATATCGGGACTCCGGGCGAGCAGTACTTC. This sequence encodes CASSHIGTPGEQYF.

V usage is TRBV4-1 and J usage is TRBJ1-4, with no clear D. Germline CDR1 MGHRA, CDR2 YSYEKL. The V gene lost 2 bases and the J gene lost 7 bases, with 23 bases spanning the gap. This CDR3 comprises 18 residues. CDR3 amino acids: CASSQSPISYGRAEKLFF. In DNA, the CDR3 is TGCGCCAGCAGCCAATCGCCGATCTCCTACGGGCGGGCTGAAAAACTGTTTTTT.

The chain joins TRBV7-9 to TRBJ2-2; 8 bases align to TRBD2. Germline V gives CDR1 SEHNR, CDR2 FQNEAQ (reference sequence). This CDR3 is built from 15 residues. With 2 bases clipped from V and 1 base from J, the junction kept 0 bases outside the gene matches. CDR3 region: CASSLTSGNTGELFF. CDR3 DNA: TGTGCCAGCAGCTTAACTAGCGGGAACACCGGGGAGCTGTTTTTT.

This clonotype was counted a few times. This chain links TRBV15 with TRBJ2-3; D is unresolved. The germline gives CDR1 LNHNV, CDR2 YYDKDF (reference sequence). Deletions cut 1 base from V and 2 bases from J, with 4 bases between. The CDR3 is 13 residues long. CDR3 amino acids: CATSRVATDTQYF. In DNA, the CDR3 is TGTGCCACCAGCAGAGTGGCCACAGATACGCAGTATTTT.

The chain couples TRBV9 to TRBJ2-1; 9 bases are a match to TRBD2. This CDR3 contains 15 residues. After removal of 4 bases from V and 5 bases from J, the junction contained 7 bases not matched to a gene. CDR1 SGDLS and CDR2 YYNGEE come from the germline V gene. The CDR3 DNA sequence: TGTGCCAGCAGCCCTTTTAGCGGGAGCGACAATGAGCAGTTCTTC. Translation: CASSPFSGSDNEQFF.

A note on this clonotype: With a much larger clone just one base away, this may be a read error. The chain is built from TRBV12-3 or TRBV12-4 and TRBJ2-2; D perhaps matches TRBD2 (7 bases). The CDR3 runs to 19 residues. The CDR3 loop reads CAISSSYAGANPNTGELFF. The CDR3 nucleotides are TGTGCCATCAGTTCGTCCTATGCGGGGGCGAATCCGAACACCGGGGAGCTGTTTTTT.

The sample holds a few counts of this clonotype. The chain is built from TRBV20-1 and TRBJ2-3, with 14 positions matching TRBD2. The CDR3 extends over 17 amino acids. Trimming cost V 1 base and J 5 bases; bases outside gene matches: 8. The germline gives CDR1 DFQATT, CDR2 SNEGSKA (reference sequence). CDR3: CSARVPGLAGVLDTQYF. The CDR3, as DNA: TGCAGTGCTAGAGTTCCGGGACTAGCGGGAGTATTAGATACGCAGTATTTT.

The sample holds a few counts of this clonotype. This sequence joins TRBV6-1 and TRBJ2-1, with a tentative D call TRBD2 (6 bases). Germline V gene data show CDR1 as MNHNS and CDR2 as SASEGT. Trimming cost V 7 bases and J 2 bases, with 9 bases left between them. The CDR3 has 13 residues. The CDR3 sequence: CASTDYPYNEQFF. In DNA form, the CDR3 reads TGTGCCAGCACGGACTATCCCTACAATGAGCAGTTCTTC.

This clonotype was seen more than once but under ten times. V is TRBV12-3 or TRBV12-4 and J is TRBJ1-4; D is ambiguous. Between the trimmed V and J ends, which lost 4 bases and 8 bases, there was a span of 14 bases. The CDR3 is made up of 14 amino acids. The CDR3 protein is CASSSVWSLEKLFF. The CDR3 nucleotides read TGTGCCAGCAGTTCTGTATGGTCGTTGGAAAAACTGTTTTTT.

Details on this clonotype: A junction boundary mismatches the germline segment, possibly from a read error. This chain connects TRBV4-1 to TRBJ2-3; 8 nucleotides align to TRBD2. This CDR3 region has 16 residues. The germline V gene encodes CDR1 MGHRA and CDR2 YSYEKL. For the CDR3, the DNA is TGCTCCAGCAGCCAAGATCTCGCGGGAGGATTGGATACGCAGTATTTT. It translates to CSSSQDLAGGLDTQYF.

This clonotype appeared a few times. The chain combines TRBV11-2 with TRBJ2-5; TRBD1 might be the D (5 bases). The CDR3 runs 16 residues. V was shortened by 1 base and J by 5 bases, with 17 bases between the two germline ends. From germline, CDR1 is SGHAT and CDR2 FQNNGV. In DNA form, the CDR3 reads TGTGCCAGCAGCTTAGGGGGTAGGGGAATCACGGAGACCCAGTACTTC. Translation: CASSLGGRGITETQYF.

The V call is TRBV10-3, the J call TRBJ2-3, with 12 positions matching TRBD2. This CDR3 is 16 amino acids long. V shed 6 bases and J 6 bases; nucleotides not matched to a gene: 10. The germline gives CDR1 ENHRY, CDR2 SYGVKD. The DNA of the CDR3 is TGTGCCATCAGGGAGACTAGCGGGGGAGTGGCGGATACGCAGTATTTT. Encoded protein: CAIRETSGGVADTQYF.

V is TRBV6-2 or TRBV6-3 and J is TRBJ1-3, with 8 bases matching TRBD1. Germline trimming cut 5 bases from V and 0 bases from J; bases unmatched to any gene: 3. This CDR3 is 15 amino acids long. Germline CDR1 MNHEY, CDR2 SVGEGT. In DNA, the CDR3 is TGTGCCAGCAGTGCGACAGGGGACTCTGGAAACACCATATATTTT. Its translation is CASSATGDSGNTIYF.

This clonotype was seen more than once but under ten times. The genes are TRBV11-1 and TRBJ2-3; 10 nucleotides match TRBD2. Germline CDR1 SGHAT, CDR2 FQDESV (reference sequence). V was clipped by 5 bases and J by 6 bases; unmatched bases: 5. CDR3 length equals 14 residues. The CDR3 region is CASSAAGGHDTQYF. CDR3 in DNA: TGTGCCAGCAGCGCAGCGGGGGGGCATGATACGCAGTATTTT.

This clonotype turned up a few times. The rearrangement links TRBV10-1 to TRBJ1-1; a possible D gene is TRBD1 (5 bases). CDR3 length: 16 residues. Per the germline V gene, CDR1 is WNHNN and CDR2 is SYGVQD (reference sequence). V was shortened by 2 bases and J by 3 bases, with 16 bases between the two germline ends. The CDR3 is CASSESREILDTEAFF. In DNA form, the CDR3 reads TGCGCCAGCAGTGAGAGCAGGGAAATACTGGACACTGAAGCTTTCTTT.

This clonotype was detected ten times or more. The V and J genes are TRBV9 and TRBJ2-7; 7 bases align to TRBD1. Germline V CDR1 and CDR2: SGDLS, YYNGEE. Trimming removed 2 bases from V and 2 bases from J; junction bases left unmatched: 7. The CDR3 totals 15 residues. CDR3 region: CASSVYSGTAYEQYF. CDR3 in DNA: TGTGCCAGCAGCGTCTATTCCGGGACAGCCTACGAGCAGTACTTC.